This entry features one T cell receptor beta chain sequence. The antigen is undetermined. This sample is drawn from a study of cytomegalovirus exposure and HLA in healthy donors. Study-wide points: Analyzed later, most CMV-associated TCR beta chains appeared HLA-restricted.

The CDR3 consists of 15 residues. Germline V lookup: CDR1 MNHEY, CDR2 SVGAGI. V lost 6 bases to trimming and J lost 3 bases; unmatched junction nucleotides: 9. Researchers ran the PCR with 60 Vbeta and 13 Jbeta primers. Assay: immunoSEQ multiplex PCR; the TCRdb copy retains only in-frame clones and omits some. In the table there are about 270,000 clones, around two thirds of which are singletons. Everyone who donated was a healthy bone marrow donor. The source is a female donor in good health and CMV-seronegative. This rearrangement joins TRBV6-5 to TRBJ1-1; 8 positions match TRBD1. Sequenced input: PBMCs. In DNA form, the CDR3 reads TGTGCCAGCAGGAGAAGACAGGGGCGGCACACTGAAGCTTTCTTT. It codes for CASRRRQGRHTEAFF.